This T cell receptor (beta chain) is drawn from a study of T cell clonality in common variable immunodeficiency. Study outcomes and limitations: T cell subpopulation sequencing would be needed to explain CVID clonality. Repertoire-complication correlations in CVID were limited by patient heterogeneity.

Trimming shortened V by 0 bases and J by 5 bases, and 7 bases separated the two germline ends. Germline V gene lookup returns CDR1 DFQATT and CDR2 SNEGSKA (reference sequence). This CDR3 spans 12 amino acids. Control and CVID samples contributed equal amounts of genomic DNA. The repertoire was sequenced with immunoSEQ multiplex PCR; TCRdb's copy has only in-frame clones and lacks some. The specimen gives about 47,000 clones without singletons; the ten biggest hold about 2%. This clone was detected only a few times. No antigen is known for it. The read halts 3 residues ahead of the CDR3 end, with the missing end drawn from the germline J gene.

The sequencing sample was made of peripheral blood mononuclear cells. The sequence was collected from a person aged 18-69 years in good health. This rearrangement joins TRBV20-1 to TRBJ1-1; D unclear. CDR3 bases read: TGCAGTGCTAGAGATCCTCGTACTGAA. It translates to CSARDPRTE. The whole CDR3 protein reads CSARDPRTEAFF.